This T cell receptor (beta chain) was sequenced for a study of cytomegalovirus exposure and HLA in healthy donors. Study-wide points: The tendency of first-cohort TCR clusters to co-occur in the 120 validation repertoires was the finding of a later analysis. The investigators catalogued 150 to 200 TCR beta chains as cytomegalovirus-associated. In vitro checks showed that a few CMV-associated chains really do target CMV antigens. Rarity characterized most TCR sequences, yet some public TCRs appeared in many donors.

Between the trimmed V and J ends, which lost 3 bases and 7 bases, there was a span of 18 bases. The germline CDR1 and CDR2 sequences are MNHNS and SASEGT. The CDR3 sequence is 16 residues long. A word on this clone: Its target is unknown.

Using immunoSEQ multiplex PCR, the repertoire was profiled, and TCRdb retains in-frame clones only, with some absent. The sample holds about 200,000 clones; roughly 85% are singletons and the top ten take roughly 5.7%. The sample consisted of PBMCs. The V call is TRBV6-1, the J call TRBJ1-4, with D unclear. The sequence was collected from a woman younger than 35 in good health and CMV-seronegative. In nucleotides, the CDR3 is TGTGCCAGCAGTGATCTACACTCTTTTTCCGGTGAAAAACTGTTTTTT. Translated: CASSDLHSFSGEKLFF.